This T cell receptor (beta chain) was obtained from a study of Ad26.COV2.S vaccination and SARS-CoV-2 variants. Overall study context: In the study, Ad26.COV2.S was injected intramuscularly once, or twice 56 days apart.

The repertoire was sequenced with immunoSEQ multiplex PCR; TCRdb's copy has only in-frame clones and lacks some. The sample lists fewer than 400,000 clones, 86% occurring once. V lost 2 bases to trimming and J lost 10 bases; unmatched junction nucleotides: 4. The CDR3 runs to 14 residues. CDR1 and CDR2 from the germline V gene are MNHEY and SVGEGT. About this clone: The antigen is not known.

Treatment described: 15 to 20 received Ad26.COV2.S at low or high dose, single or two shots; several received placebo; per-sample allocation not given. Sampling was done on day 63 after the first vaccine or placebo injection. Study outcomes and limitations: Vaccine and placebo recipients had similar non-spike TCR breadth.

This specimen consisted of peripheral blood, obtained in a trial of Ad26.COV2.S vaccine versus placebo. This sequence joins TRBV6-2 or TRBV6-3 and TRBJ1-6; 8 bases align to TRBD1. This TCR derives from a person between 18 and 65 years old who received the Ad26.COV2.S COVID-19 vaccine or a placebo. CDR3 in amino acids: CASSYGQGRSPLHF. The CDR3 nucleotides are TGTGCCAGCAGTTACGGACAGGGAAGATCACCCCTCCACTTT.